One and the same sample provided the 17 T cell receptor beta chains below, sequenced in a study of somatic mutations in cytotoxic T cells in rheumatoid arthritis. The repertoire was sequenced with immunoSEQ multiplex PCR; TCRdb's copy has only in-frame clones and lacks some. This sample has 16,000 or so clones; around three quarters occur once, and the top ten carry roughly 4.4%. The sample consisted of CD8+ T cells sorted from blood. The source of these receptors is an adult with rheumatoid arthritis.

CDR3 coding DNA: TGTGCGACCAAGTTTCTGGCTCCACACACCGGGGAGCTGTTTTTT. Protein: CATKFLAPHTGELFF. The chain carries TRBV27 and TRBJ2-2; D unclear. CDR3 size: 15 residues. CDR1 and CDR2 from the germline V gene are MNHEY and SMNVEV (reference sequence).

This chain's CDR3 is CASSELGTDTQYF. CDR3 bases: TGTGCCAGCAGTGAATTAGGCACAGATACGCAGTATTTT. V usage is TRBV6-1 and J usage is TRBJ2-3, with no clear D. In germline, CDR1 is MNHNS, CDR2 SASEGT. CDR3 length: 13 residues. V gave up 2 bases and J gave up 1 base, with 4 bases separating them.

The genes are TRBV7-9 and TRBJ2-3, with 8 bases fitting TRBD2. CDR1 and CDR2 (germline): SEHNR, FQNEAQ (reference sequence). J lost 6 bases, V lost 3 bases, and 5 bases had no gene match. The CDR3 extends over 14 amino acids. The DNA for the CDR3 is TGTGCCAGCAGCTTTCCGGGGGGGCCCGATACGCAGTATTTT. Translated: CASSFPGGPDTQYF.

The J gene is TRBJ1-2, the V gene TRBV2; TRBD1 matches 7 bases. Trimming cost V 9 bases and J 8 bases; bases outside gene matches: 12. The germline CDR1 and CDR2 sequences are SNHLY and FYNNEI. CDR3 length equals 13 residues. CDR3 nucleotides: TGTGCCAGTTTTGGACAGGTCCCTGCGGGCTACACCTTC. It encodes CASFGQVPAGYTF. The full variable domain, completed using reference TRBV2 and TRBJ1-2, is EPEVTQTPSHQVTQMGQEVILRCVPISNHLYFYWYRQILGQKVEFLVSFYNNEISEKSEIFDDQFSVERPDGSNFTLKIRSTKLEDSAMYFCASFGQVPAGYTFGSGTRLTVV.

This clone was counted only a few times. The CDR3 loop reads CASSRGTAYNSPLHF. The CDR3 DNA is TGTGCCAGCAGCCGAGGGACAGCATATAATTCACCCCTCCACTTT. The rearrangement links TRBV6-5 to TRBJ1-6; TRBD1 matches 7 bases. Germline V gene lookup returns CDR1 MNHEY and CDR2 SVGAGI. This CDR3 spans 15 amino acids. Unmatched junction bases numbered 6, after V lost 6 bases and J lost 4 bases.

V usage is TRBV5-1 and J usage is TRBJ1-2, with 7 bases identical to TRBD1. There are 14 residues in the CDR3. The J segment lost 1 base and the V segment lost 4 bases, leaving 4 bases of the junction unmatched. Per the germline V gene, CDR1 is SGHRS and CDR2 is YFSETQ. The CDR3 here is CASSPQGGNYGYTF. CDR3 bases: TGCGCCAGCAGCCCTCAGGGGGGTAACTATGGCTACACCTTC.

The chain couples TRBV4-1 to TRBJ2-7, with TRBD1 matching 11 bases. CDR1 is MGHRA, CDR2 YSYEKL, per germline. The CDR3 sequence is 15 residues long. With 3 bases clipped from V and 1 base from J, the junction kept 2 bases outside the gene matches. The CDR3 DNA reads TGCGCCAGCAGCCAGAGGGACAGGGGGTCCTACGAGCAGTACTTC. Residues: CASSQRDRGSYEQYF.

This clone was seen a few times. The chain recombines TRBV19 with TRBJ2-1, with 7 positions matching TRBD1. With V trimmed by 7 bases and J by 8 bases, 2 bases remained unmatched. Looked up from germline, CDR1 is LNHDA and CDR2 is SQIVND (reference sequence). The CDR3 is made up of 11 amino acids. CDR3 bases: TGTGCCAGTACTGACAGGGATGAGCAGTTCTTC. This gives the protein CASTDRDEQFF.

This clone has only a few counts. This rearrangement joins TRBV4-1 to TRBJ1-5; D is possibly TRBD1 (5 bases). CDR3 length: 16 residues. Germline loops: CDR1 MGHRA, CDR2 YSYEKL. V was shortened by 3 bases and J by 0 bases, with 12 bases between the two germline ends. The CDR3 sequence is CASSQGPVGSNQPQHF. In nucleotides, the CDR3 is TGCGCCAGCAGCCAGGGACCAGTGGGTAGCAATCAGCCCCAGCATTTT.

This rearrangement joins TRBV27 to TRBJ2-2; 7 nucleotides agree with TRBD2. The CDR3 covers 12 residues. Trimming at V came to 7 bases and at J to 5 bases, leaving 1 base not matched to a gene. In germline, CDR1 is MNHEY, CDR2 SMNVEV (reference sequence). CDR3 coding DNA: TGTGCCAGCACAGCGGGAACCGGGGAGCTGTTTTTT. Amino acids: CASTAGTGELFF.

The chain has TRBV4-1 and TRBJ1-2, with D tentatively TRBD1 (5 bases). Trimming took off 1 base at V and 5 bases at J, with 11 bases between the two ends. Germline CDR1 and CDR2: MGHRA and YSYEKL. This CDR3 region has 14 residues. DNA for the CDR3: TGCGCCAGCAGCCAAGTCAGACAGTCTTATGGCTACACCTTC. Its translation is CASSQVRQSYGYTF.

V usage is TRBV7-9 and J usage is TRBJ2-1; no firm D call. V was shortened by 6 bases and J by 8 bases, with 17 bases between the two germline ends. Germline values: CDR1 SEHNR, CDR2 FQNEAQ (reference sequence). This CDR3 is 14 amino acids long. CDR3 bases: TGTGCCAGCAGTCCCCCCTCTAGGTACGATGAGCAGTTCTTC. This translates into CASSPPSRYDEQFF.

The chain recombines TRBV27 with TRBJ2-5, with D possibly being TRBD1 (6 bases). Germline CDR1 and CDR2: MNHEY and SMNVEV (reference sequence). V was trimmed by 8 bases and J by 6 bases, leaving 16 bases between them. The length of the CDR3 is 13 residues. CDR3 sequence reads: CASAYRVGKTQYF. The CDR3 DNA reads as TGTGCCAGCGCCTACAGGGTGGGAAAGACCCAGTACTTC.

Here the CDR3 reads CASNRPDAFSGNTIYF. The CDR3 coding sequence is TGTGCCAGCAACCGACCGGACGCTTTCTCTGGAAACACCATATATTTT. The V gene is TRBV21-1, the J gene TRBJ1-3. TRBV21-1 has pseudogene status. The CDR3 is 16 residues long.

The chain uses TRBV2 and TRBJ1-1; D is possibly TRBD1 (5 bases). CDR3 length: 12 amino acids. The germline V and J ends were trimmed by 5 bases and 6 bases, with 10 bases remaining between them. The germline V gene encodes CDR1 SNHLY and CDR2 FYNNEI. The CDR3 bases are TGTGCCAGCAGTCCAGGGTCCCCTGAAGCTTTCTTT. Its protein product is CASSPGSPEAFF.

The chain uses TRBV19 and TRBJ2-5; D is possibly TRBD1 (7 bases). The DNA matches TRBJ2-7 better at its end, which makes the J call doubtful. Germline-derived CDR1 and CDR2 are LNHDA and SQIVND (reference sequence). The CDR3 is 14 amino acids. The CDR3 nucleotides read TGTGCCAGTAGCCCCGCGGGACAGCGGTACGAGCAGTACTTC. It specifies CASSPAGQRYEQYF.

This CDR3 is CATVKGRPTETQYF. CDR3 nucleotides: TGTGCCACAGTGAAGGGGCGCCCCACAGAGACCCAGTACTTC. The genes are TRBV7-9 and TRBJ2-5, with a tentative D call TRBD1 (5 bases). Deletions cut 10 bases from V and 4 bases from J, with 19 bases between. Germline CDR1 reads SEHNR; CDR2 reads FQNEAQ (reference sequence). The CDR3 length is 14 residues.